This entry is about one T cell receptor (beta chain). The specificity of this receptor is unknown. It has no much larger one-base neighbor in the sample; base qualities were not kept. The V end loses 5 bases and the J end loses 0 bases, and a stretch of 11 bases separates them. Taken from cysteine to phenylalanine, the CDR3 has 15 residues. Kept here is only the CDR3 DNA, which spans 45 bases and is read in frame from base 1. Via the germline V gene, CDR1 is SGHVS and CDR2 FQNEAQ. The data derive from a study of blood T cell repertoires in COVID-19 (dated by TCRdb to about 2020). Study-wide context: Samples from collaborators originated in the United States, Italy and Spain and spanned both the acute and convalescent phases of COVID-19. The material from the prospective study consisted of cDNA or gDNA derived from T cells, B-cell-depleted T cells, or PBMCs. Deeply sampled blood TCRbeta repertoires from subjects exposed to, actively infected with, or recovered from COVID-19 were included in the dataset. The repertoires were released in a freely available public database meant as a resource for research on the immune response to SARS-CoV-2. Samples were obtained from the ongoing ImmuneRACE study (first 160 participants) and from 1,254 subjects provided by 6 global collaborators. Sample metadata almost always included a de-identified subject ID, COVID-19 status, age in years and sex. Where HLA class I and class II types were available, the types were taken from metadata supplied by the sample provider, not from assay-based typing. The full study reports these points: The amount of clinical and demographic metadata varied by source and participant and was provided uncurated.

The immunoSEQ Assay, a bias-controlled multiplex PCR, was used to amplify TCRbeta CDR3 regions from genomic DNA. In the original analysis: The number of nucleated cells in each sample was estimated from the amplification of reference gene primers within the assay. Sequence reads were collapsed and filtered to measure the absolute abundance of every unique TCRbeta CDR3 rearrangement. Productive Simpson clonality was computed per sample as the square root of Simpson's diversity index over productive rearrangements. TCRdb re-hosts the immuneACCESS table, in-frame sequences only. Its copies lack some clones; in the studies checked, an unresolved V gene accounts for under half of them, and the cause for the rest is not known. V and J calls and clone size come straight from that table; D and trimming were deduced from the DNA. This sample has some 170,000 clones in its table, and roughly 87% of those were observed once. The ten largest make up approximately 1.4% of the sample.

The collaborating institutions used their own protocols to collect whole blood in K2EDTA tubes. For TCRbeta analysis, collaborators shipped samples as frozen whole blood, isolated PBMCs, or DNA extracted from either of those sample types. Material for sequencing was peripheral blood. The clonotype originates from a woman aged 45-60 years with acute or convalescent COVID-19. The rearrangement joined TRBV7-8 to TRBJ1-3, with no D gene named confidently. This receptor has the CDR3 CASSARFSSGNTIYF. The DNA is TGTGCCAGCAGCGCACGGTTTAGCTCTGGAAACACCATATATTTT.